The TCR beta chain under discussion was sequenced for a study of T cell responses to AZD1222 COVID-19 vaccine. Regarding the study as a whole: Seropositive at baseline were only a handful of AZD1222 recipients. Clonal diversity was possibly underestimated; the donors were predominantly white British and more often female. Nearly half of unique spike-specific TCRs reportedly avoided B.1.351 and B.1.1.7 mutated regions.

The method was immunoSEQ multiplex PCR; TCRdb's version includes in-frame clones alone and lacks a portion of them. This repertoire shows 110,000 or so clones, more than 70% found once; its top ten account for about 6.8%. Turning to this clone: Its antigen remains unknown.

This CDR3 has 12 amino acids. Per germline, CDR1 MDHEN and CDR2 SYDVKM. V shed 8 bases and J shed 6 bases, with 10 bases lying between them. This rearrangement joins TRBV28 to TRBJ2-2, with D perhaps assigned TRBD1 or TRBD2 (5 bases each). The TCR originated in an adult who received the AZD1222 COVID-19 vaccine. The sample was peripheral blood, taken 28 days after the second AZD1222 dose. Here the CDR3 reads CASREGPGELFF. The CDR3 coding sequence is TGTGCCAGCCGCGAGGGGCCCGGGGAGCTGTTTTTT.